One sample yielded the 18 T cell receptor beta chains listed below, sequenced in a study of cytomegalovirus exposure and HLA in healthy donors. Vbeta (60) and Jbeta (13) primers were used in the PCR. Using immunoSEQ multiplex PCR, the repertoire was profiled, and TCRdb retains in-frame clones only, with some absent. Altogether 200,000 to 250,000 clones are present, 85% to 90% being singletons, with the ten largest covering about 1.2%. Sequencing was performed on PBMCs. The receptors come from a human donor in good health.

The rearrangement links TRBV5-4 to TRBJ2-7; tentatively, D is TRBD1 (6 bases). Germline assignment: CDR1 SGHNT and CDR2 YYREEE (reference sequence). Between the trimmed V and J ends, which lost 0 bases and 4 bases, there was a span of 14 bases. The CDR3 spans 15 residues. In nucleotides, the CDR3 is TGTGCCAGCAGCTTGGTTAGGCAGGGGATGTACGAGCAGTACTTC. Its protein product is CASSLVRQGMYEQYF.

This chain links TRBV29-1 with TRBJ2-7, with 9 bases identical to TRBD1. CDR1 is SQVTM and CDR2 is ANQGSEA in the germline V gene. This CDR3 contains 15 residues. J lost 5 bases, V lost 0 bases, and 8 bases had no gene match. Here the CDR3 reads CSVEDNGTGTNEQYF. In DNA, the CDR3 is TGCAGCGTTGAAGATAACGGGACAGGGACCAACGAGCAGTACTTC.

This chain connects TRBV4-2 to TRBJ2-2, with 8 bases that match TRBD1. CDR1 LGHNA and CDR2 YNFKEQ come from the germline V gene. V gave up 3 bases and J gave up 6 bases; unmatched junction bases: 3. The CDR3 is 14 residues long. CDR3 sequence: CASSQDRVAGELFF. CDR3 DNA: TGTGCCAGCAGCCAGGACAGGGTTGCCGGGGAGCTGTTTTTT.

This rearrangement joins TRBV4-3 to TRBJ2-1; TRBD2 matches 8 bases. Germline V CDR1 and CDR2: LGHNA, YSLEER. The ends lost 1 base at V and 7 bases at J; junction bases unmatched: 6. The CDR3 sequence is 15 residues long. The DNA for the CDR3 is TGCGCCAGCAGCCAAGCTAGCGGGTCTTTTAATGAGCAGTTCTTC. Its protein is CASSQASGSFNEQFF.

This clone was recorded once. The V call is TRBV19, the J call TRBJ2-1; possibly TRBD2 for D (5 bases). The CDR3 is made up of 13 amino acids. Trimming took 0 bases from V and 10 from J, leaving 10 bases between them. Germline CDR1 reads LNHDA; CDR2 reads SQIVND (reference sequence). The chain's CDR3 is CASSIDHSAEQFF. Here the CDR3 DNA reads TGTGCCAGTAGTATAGACCATAGCGCCGAGCAGTTCTTC.

The rearrangement links TRBV27 to TRBJ2-5, with TRBD2 matching over 13 bases. CDR3 length equals 15 residues. J was trimmed by 3 bases and V by 5 bases; bases with no gene match: 3. Germline V CDR1 and CDR2: MNHEY, SMNVEV (reference sequence). The CDR3 coding sequence is TGTGCCAGCAGTCAGGGGACTAGCGGGGAAGAGACCCAGTACTTC. It codes for CASSQGTSGEETQYF.

The CDR3 coding sequence is TGTGCCAGCAGCGTCAGAGGACAGGGGTCCGGGGAGCTGTTTTTT. Protein sequence: CASSVRGQGSGELFF. This rearrangement joins TRBV7-2 to TRBJ2-2; 9 bases fit TRBD1. The V segment lost 5 bases and the J segment 6 bases; nucleotides outside the gene matches: 7. The CDR3 consists of 15 residues. Germline assignment: CDR1 SGHTA and CDR2 FQGNSA.

The V and J genes are TRBV6-6 and TRBJ2-2; TRBD1 is a possible D gene (5 bases). This CDR3 contains 15 residues. V gave up 0 bases and J gave up 4 bases, with 9 bases separating them. The germline V gene encodes CDR1 MNHNY and CDR2 SVGAGI (reference sequence). The CDR3 nucleotides are TGTGCCAGCAGTTACTCAGGGGTCGGCACCGGGGAGCTGTTTTTT. Its translation: CASSYSGVGTGELFF.

This clone was seen only once. The rearrangement links TRBV6-6 to TRBJ2-1, with 7 positions matching TRBD2. Germline V gene lookup returns CDR1 MNHNY and CDR2 SVGAGI (reference sequence). Trimming took 1 base from V and 5 from J; bases not matched to a gene: 8. This CDR3 comprises 16 residues. Here the CDR3 reads CASSYFASGTNNEQFF. DNA for the CDR3: TGTGCCAGCAGTTACTTCGCTAGCGGTACGAACAATGAGCAGTTCTTC.

The CDR3 region has the DNA TGTGCCAGCACCACACCCGGACAGGGGTCACTCGAGCAGTACTTC. Protein sequence: CASTTPGQGSLEQYF. The chain couples TRBV28 to TRBJ2-7; TRBD1 aligns across 9 bases. The CDR3 is made up of 15 amino acids. In germline, CDR1 is MDHEN, CDR2 SYDVKM. The V gene end was trimmed by 7 bases and the J gene end by 6 bases; junction bases not matched to a gene: 13.

The chain links TRBV6-1 to TRBJ1-1; D is uncertain. Trimming took 8 bases from V and 11 from J, leaving 18 bases between them. Per germline, CDR1 MNHNS and CDR2 SASEGT. The CDR3 loop spans 12 amino acids. DNA for the CDR3: TGTGCCAGCTCGCTTGATAAGGTGAGGGCTTTCTTT. Translating it yields CASSLDKVRAFF.

The rearrangement joins TRBV7-9 to TRBJ2-1, with D tentatively TRBD2 (5 bases). V lost 2 bases to trimming and J lost 9 bases, with 23 bases between them. Germline V gene lookup returns CDR1 SEHNR and CDR2 FQNEAQ (reference sequence). CDR3 length: 17 amino acids. The CDR3 region has the DNA TGTGCCAGCAGCTTACCGAGAGGAGGCCGTGGTCTGGGTGAGCAGTTCTTC. Protein sequence: CASSLPRGGRGLGEQFF.

There are a few counts of this clone. The rearrangement links TRBV19 to TRBJ2-2; maybe TRBD2 (6 bases). This CDR3 has 13 amino acids. CDR1 and CDR2 (germline): LNHDA, SQIVND (reference sequence). V shed 4 bases and J shed 6 bases, with 9 bases lying between them. In nucleotides, the CDR3 is TGTGCCAGTAGTAACCCTAGCGCCGGGGAGCTGTTTTTT. Its translation: CASSNPSAGELFF.

The chain joins TRBV6-1 to TRBJ1-3; a weak D match, TRBD1 (6 bases). Trimming cost V 2 bases and J 6 bases, with 14 bases left between them. This CDR3 has 15 amino acids. Germline values: CDR1 MNHNS, CDR2 SASEGT. The CDR3 region is CASSESRLGANTIYF. In DNA form, the CDR3 reads TGTGCCAGCAGTGAATCGCGTCTGGGGGCAAACACCATATATTTT.

The chain combines TRBV7-2 with TRBJ2-3; 7 bases map to TRBD2. Looked up from germline, CDR1 is SGHTA and CDR2 is FQGNSA. The ends lost 5 bases at V and 1 base at J; junction bases unmatched: 12. The CDR3 extends over 17 amino acids. The CDR3 DNA follows: TGTGCCAGCAGCGCCCGACTAGCTGGCTATGGCACAGATACGCAGTATTTT. It is translated as CASSARLAGYGTDTQYF.

The chain joins TRBV6-6 to TRBJ2-1, with 11 bases lining up with TRBD2. The CDR3 has 13 amino acids. V lost 8 bases and J lost 7; bases outside the gene matches: 4. Per the germline V gene, CDR1 is MNHNY and CDR2 is SVGAGI (reference sequence). CDR3 DNA: TGTGCCAGCGGCACTAGCGGGGGTAATGAGCAGTTCTTC. It yields the protein CASGTSGGNEQFF.

This clone appeared a few times. J is TRBJ2-5 and V is TRBV7-2, with 7 bases identical to TRBD2. CDR1 is SGHTA and CDR2 is FQGNSA in the germline V gene. This CDR3 has 16 residues. The V and J ends lost 5 bases and 5 bases, in that order; junction bases with no gene match: 14. The CDR3 DNA sequence: TGTGCCAGCAGCCCCCCAGGGAGGCGGGAGAGTGAGACCCAGTACTTC. Translated: CASSPPGRRESETQYF.

This clone was picked up one time. The chain has TRBV6-5 and TRBJ2-7, with 13 nucleotides matching TRBD2. The V gene end was trimmed by 2 bases and the J gene end by 12 bases; junction bases not matched to a gene: 7. The CDR3 covers 14 residues. Germline V gene sequence: CDR1 MNHEY, CDR2 SVGAGI. CDR3 residues: CASSYIGLAGVWYF. The CDR3 coding sequence is TGTGCCAGCAGTTACATCGGACTAGCGGGAGTGTGGTACTTC.